This note documents a single T cell receptor (beta chain) sequence. This CDR3 is 14 amino acids long. Germline V lookup: CDR1 MNHEY, CDR2 SMNVEV (reference sequence). V was clipped by 2 bases and J by 0 bases, with 7 bases between them. The sample is drawn from a study of OX40 agonist ivuxolimab in advanced cancers. About the study: Prior therapy, whether anti-PD-1, anti-PD-L1 or anti-CTLA-4, was allowed, and roughly 44% had some. Partial responses were achieved by three patients: one hepatocellular carcinoma, two cutaneous melanoma.

The table came from immunoSEQ multiplex PCR; TCRdb's copy has only in-frame clones and leaves some out. Among tens of thousands of clones, 65% to 85% were seen once, and the ten largest hold roughly 30%. The sequence was obtained from an adult with an advanced solid tumor such as melanoma, head and neck, liver or kidney cancer. The chain carries TRBV27 and TRBJ1-1; D is uncertain. Source: CD4+ or CD8+ T cells sorted from blood, taken in a trial of the OX40 agonist ivuxolimab. The CDR3 DNA follows: TGTGCCAGCAGTTTACTGGTAATGAACACTGAAGCTTTCTTT. It encodes CASSLLVMNTEAFF.